This T cell receptor beta chain is drawn from a study of T cell responses to AZD1222 COVID-19 vaccine. V was shortened by 3 bases and J by 5 bases, with 19 bases between the two germline ends. The CDR3 runs 16 residues. Germline V lookup: CDR1 MDHEN, CDR2 SYDVKM. Only in-frame clones appear in the TCRdb table, and some are missing; sequencing was by immunoSEQ multiplex PCR. The sample gives 160,000 or so clones, approximately 90% of which show up once; 3.5% to 4.5% is in the top ten. The gene calls are TRBV28 and TRBJ2-5; the D gene is possibly TRBD2 (6 bases). The source was peripheral blood, collected 28 days after the second dose of the MenACWY control vaccine. This clonotype was obtained from an adult who received the MenACWY meningococcal vaccine as a control. The CDR3 loop is CASSLSPGGGAETQYF. CDR3 coding DNA: TGTGCCAGCAGTTTGTCTCCCGGGGGAGGCGCGGAGACCCAGTACTTC.